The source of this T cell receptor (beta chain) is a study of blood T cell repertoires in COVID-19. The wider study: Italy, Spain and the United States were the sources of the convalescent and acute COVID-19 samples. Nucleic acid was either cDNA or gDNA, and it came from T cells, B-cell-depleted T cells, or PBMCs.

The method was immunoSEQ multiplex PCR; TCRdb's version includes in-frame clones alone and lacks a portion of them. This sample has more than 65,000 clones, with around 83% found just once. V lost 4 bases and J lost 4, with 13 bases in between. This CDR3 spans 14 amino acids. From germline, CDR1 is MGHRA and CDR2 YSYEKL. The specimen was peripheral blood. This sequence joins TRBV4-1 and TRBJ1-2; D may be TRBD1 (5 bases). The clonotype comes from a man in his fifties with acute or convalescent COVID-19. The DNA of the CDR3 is TGCGCCAGCAGCCCGGTTCGGACATTCTATGGCTACACCTTC. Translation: CASSPVRTFYGYTF.